Listed below are T cell receptor beta chains from one sample, sequenced in a study of cytomegalovirus exposure and HLA in healthy donors. Generated by immunoSEQ multiplex PCR, the TCRdb table keeps only in-frame clones and is missing some. The top ten clones hold approximately 4% of a sample with about 130,000 clones, around 85% of them seen once. Material: PBMCs. These receptors came from a man younger than 35 in good health and CMV-seropositive. The CDR3 runs from the conserved cysteine through the conserved F or W. D genes are given only for firm matches. Size tells how often a clone was seen (once, few, many) or the class of an expanded clone, and some rows leave it out.

D gene | clone size | J gene | V gene | CDR3 protein | CDR3 DNA
. | . | TRBJ1-2 | TRBV6-5 | CASSPSDGNYGYTF | TGTGCCAGCAGTCCCAGCGACGGAAACTATGGCTACACCTTC
. | . | TRBJ1-2 | TRBV5-4 | CASSLSDRTYGYTF | TGTGCCAGCAGCCTCAGCGACAGGACGTATGGCTACACCTTC
. | . | TRBJ2-7 | TRBV7-2 | CSKKTSGYEQYF | TGTTCCAAGAAGACGTCGGGATACGAGCAGTACTTC
TRBD1 | . | TRBJ2-2 | TRBV5-1 | CASSLSWGTAYTGELFF | TGCGCCAGCAGCTTGAGTTGGGGGACAGCCTACACCGGGGAGCTGTTTTTT
. | . | TRBJ2-1 | TRBV9 | CASSGRNPSSAEQFF | TGTGCCAGCAGTGGGAGAAACCCCAGCTCGGCTGAGCAGTTCTTC
TRBD2 | . | TRBJ2-7 | TRBV11-2 | CASSPTSGETYEQYF | TGTGCCAGCAGCCCGACTAGCGGGGAGACCTACGAGCAGTACTTC
. | . | TRBJ2-1 | TRBV12-5 | CASGLDLSRNEQFF | TGTGCTAGTGGTTTGGATCTCTCTAGGAATGAGCAGTTCTTC
. | once | TRBJ1-1 | TRBV6-5 | CATRGNTEAFF | TGTGCCACAAGGGGGAACACTGAAGCTTTCTTT
. | once | TRBJ1-1 | TRBV7-2 | CASSLDSDSYTEAFF | TGTGCCAGCAGCCTCGACTCGGACAGCTACACTGAAGCTTTCTTT
. | . | TRBJ2-3 | TRBV7-7 | CASSLRGSDTQYF | TGTGCCAGCAGCTTACGGGGGTCAGATACGCAGTATTTT
TRBD1 | . | TRBJ2-7 | TRBV23-1 | CASSHGTGEEQYF | TGCGCCAGCAGTCATGGGACAGGGGAAGAGCAGTACTTC
. | once | TRBJ2-7 | TRBV19 | CASSIRGQTYEQYF | TGTGCCAGTAGTATACGAGGTCAGACCTACGAGCAGTACTTC
TRBD1 | . | TRBJ2-7 | TRBV7-9 | CASSRQGRYEQYF | TGTGCCAGCAGCCGACAGGGGCGCTACGAGCAGTACTTC
. | . | TRBJ2-3 | TRBV5-1 | CASSDRQVADTQYF | TGCGCCAGCAGCGACCGCCAGGTGGCAGATACGCAGTATTTT
TRBD1 | . | TRBJ1-2 | TRBV9 | CASSAAPGQETHGYTF | TGTGCCAGCAGCGCCGCACCGGGACAGGAAACCCACGGCTACACCTTC
. | . | TRBJ2-7 | TRBV11-2 | CASSSNRDSITYEQYF | TGTGCCAGCAGCTCGAACCGGGACTCCATAACCTACGAGCAGTACTTC
TRBD2 | . | TRBJ2-7 | TRBV10-3 | CAIGPAGDRSYEQYF | TGTGCCATCGGACCGGCGGGGGACCGCTCCTACGAGCAGTACTTC
. | . | TRBJ2-5 | TRBV7-9 | CASSFNTQETQYF | TGTGCCAGCAGCTTTAACACCCAAGAGACCCAGTACTTC
. | few | TRBJ1-2 | TRBV6-5 | CASSRLPGTPVGYTF | TGTGCCAGCAGCCGCCTCCCCGGGACACCGGTGGGCTACACCTTC
TRBD1 | once | TRBJ1-1 | TRBV30 | CAWSVTGDFNTEAFF | TGTGCCTGGAGTGTGACAGGGGATTTCAACACTGAAGCTTTCTTT
. | . | TRBJ1-5 | TRBV5-8 | CASTELNQPQHF | TGTGCCAGCACGGAACTAAATCAGCCCCAGCATTTT
TRBD1 | . | TRBJ1-3 | TRBV27 | CATTTGVPGNTIYF | TGTGCCACAACTACAGGGGTACCTGGAAACACCATATATTTT
. | . | TRBJ1-5 | TRBV2 | CASSGGRVAQPQHF | TGTGCCAGCAGTGGAGGCAGGGTAGCTCAGCCCCAGCATTTT
TRBD1 | . | TRBJ2-7 | TRBV10-1 | CASSAGQGVYEQYF | TGCGCCAGCAGCGCGGGACAGGGGGTCTACGAGCAGTACTTC
. | . | TRBJ2-7 | TRBV11-2 | CASSLEFTYEQYF | TGTGCCAGCAGCTTAGAATTTACCTACGAGCAGTACTTC
TRBD1 | . | TRBJ1-1 | TRBV19 | CASRDRGEAFF | TGTGCCAGTAGGGACAGGGGTGAAGCTTTCTTT
. | . | TRBJ1-4 | TRBV18 | CASSLFGQSDNEKLFF | TGTGCCAGCTCACTTTTTGGACAGTCCGATAATGAAAAACTGTTTTTT
TRBD2 | . | TRBJ2-6 | TRBV9 | CANSVGTSGRVMAGANVLTF | TGTGCCAACAGCGTAGGGACTAGCGGGAGAGTGATGGCTGGGGCCAACGTCCTGACTTTC
. | . | TRBJ2-7 | TRBV7-9 | CASSHRGGYEQYF | TGTGCCAGCAGCCACAGGGGGGGGTACGAGCAGTACTTC
TRBD1 | . | TRBJ2-1 | TRBV6-1 | CASSRDQTGRRFF | TGTGCCAGCAGTCGTGACCAGACAGGGCGGCGGTTCTTC
TRBD1 | . | TRBJ1-3 | TRBV7-2 | CASSPDRDSGNTIYF | TGTGCCAGCAGCCCCGACAGGGACTCTGGAAACACCATATATTTT
. | . | TRBJ1-2 | TRBV6-1 | CASTSVRGYGYTF | TGTGCCAGCACCTCGGTTAGGGGCTATGGCTACACCTTC
. | . | TRBJ1-1 | TRBV19 | CASSTRQTEAFF | TGTGCCAGTAGTACCCGACAGACTGAAGCTTTCTTT
TRBD1 | . | TRBJ1-2 | TRBV19 | CASRGDRVHGYTF | TGTGCCAGTAGGGGGGACAGGGTTCATGGCTACACCTTC
TRBD1 | once | TRBJ1-5 | TRBV6-5 | CASSFGQGGQPQHF | TGTGCCAGCAGTTTCGGACAGGGAGGTCAGCCCCAGCATTTT
TRBD1 | . | TRBJ2-1 | TRBV7-9 | CASSQGQAVFFYNEQFF | TGTGCCAGCAGTCAGGGACAGGCTGTTTTCTTCTACAATGAGCAGTTCTTC
. | . | TRBJ2-2 | TRBV7-9 | CSSSLRGGELFF | TGTTCCAGCAGCCTACGTGGCGGGGAGCTGTTTTTT
. | . | TRBJ1-1 | TRBV6-4 | CASSDSPRTPNTEAFF | TGTGCCAGCAGTGACTCGCCTAGGACACCGAACACTGAAGCTTTCTTT
TRBD1 | . | TRBJ1-6 | TRBV7-9 | CASSRQGSALHF | TGTGCCAGCAGCCGACAGGGTTCGGCCCTCCACTTT
TRBD2 | . | TRBJ2-3 | TRBV2 | CASNGGTSGFTDTQYF | TGTGCCAGCAACGGGGGGACTAGCGGATTCACAGATACGCAGTATTTT
TRBD1 | . | TRBJ2-7 | TRBV6-6 | CASSYTTGGYEQYF | TGTGCCAGCAGCTACACGACAGGGGGGTACGAGCAGTACTTC
. | . | TRBJ2-1 | TRBV5-4 | CASSLNNEQFF | TGTGCCAGCAGCCTAAACAATGAGCAGTTCTTC
. | . | TRBJ1-1 | TRBV7-8 | CASSLTGTNTEAFF | TGTGCCAGCAGCTTAACAGGGACGAACACTGAAGCTTTCTTT